These 32 T cell receptor beta chains were all obtained from the same sample, sequenced in a study of blood T cell repertoires in COVID-19. TCRdb's copy holds only in-frame clones and misses some; the assay was immunoSEQ multiplex PCR. The sample consists of about 230,000 clones, 70% to 90% of them appearing once. Sequencing input: PBMCs or T cells enriched from blood (not recorded which). The receptors come from a man younger than 45 who had recovered from COVID-19.

The rearrangement links TRBV27 to TRBJ1-6; D not certain. Germline V lookup: CDR1 MNHEY, CDR2 SMNVEV (reference sequence). The CDR3 has 14 residues. V was pared by 3 bases and J by 5 bases, with 8 bases between. CDR3 nucleotide sequence: TGTGCCAGCAGTTTCAGACACAATAATTCACCCCTCCACTTT. Translated, it gives CASSFRHNNSPLHF.

This clone appeared once. V is TRBV7-9 and J is TRBJ2-7; D is unresolved. The germline CDR1 and CDR2 sequences are SEHNR and FQNEAQ (reference sequence). This CDR3 has 13 residues. V dropped 5 bases and J dropped 5 bases, with 13 bases sitting between them. The DNA for the CDR3 is TGTGCCAGCAGCCTACCATCGAGCAACGAGCAGTACTTC. Residues: CASSLPSSNEQYF.

This sequence joins TRBV6-5 and TRBJ2-1; D perhaps matches TRBD1 (6 bases). Germline V CDR1 and CDR2: MNHEY, SVGAGI. The germline V and J ends were trimmed by 7 bases and 4 bases, with 17 bases remaining between them. The CDR3 is 15 residues long. DNA for the CDR3: TGTGCCAGCACCACATTCTTACAGGGTTACAATGAGCAGTTCTTC. Protein product: CASTTFLQGYNEQFF.

This clone has a handful of counts. The chain combines TRBV7-2 with TRBJ2-7, with 9 bases that match TRBD2. J was trimmed by 3 bases and V by 2 bases; bases with no gene match: 5. Germline values: CDR1 SGHTA, CDR2 FQGNSA. There are 15 residues in the CDR3. The DNA of the CDR3 is TGTGCCAGCAGCTTAAGTAGCGGGGGATTCTACGAGCAGTACTTC. This translates into CASSLSSGGFYEQYF.

The chain has TRBV7-6 and TRBJ1-5; perhaps TRBD1 as D (5 bases). In germline, CDR1 is SGHVS, CDR2 FNYEAQ. Trimming removed 5 bases from V and 8 bases from J, with 19 bases in between. The CDR3 loop spans 15 amino acids. CDR3 amino acids: CASSKGQGGFEPQHF. The DNA for the CDR3 is TGTGCCAGCAGCAAGGGGCAGGGAGGTTTTGAGCCCCAGCATTTT. Full variable domain (rest looked up from reference TRBV7-6 and TRBJ1-5): GAGVSQSPRYKVTKRGQDVALRCDPISGHVSLYWYRQALGQGPEFLTYFNYEAQQDKSGLPNDRFSAERPEGSISTLTIQRTEQRDSAMYRCASSKGQGGFEPQHFGDGTRLSIL.

This clone was counted a single time. This chain connects TRBV30 to TRBJ2-5; 8 positions agree with TRBD2. The CDR3 is made up of 14 amino acids. The junction had 6 bases not matched to a gene; V was cut back by 5 bases and J by 1 base. Germline V CDR1 and CDR2: GTSNPN, SVGIG (reference sequence). CDR3 amino acids: CAWAGLVAQETQYF. The CDR3 region has the DNA TGTGCCTGGGCGGGACTAGTGGCCCAAGAGACCCAGTACTTC.

The CDR3: CASGGSGTGADTQYF. The DNA for the CDR3 is TGCGCCAGCGGCGGGAGCGGTACCGGTGCAGATACGCAGTATTTT. V usage is TRBV10-2 and J usage is TRBJ2-3; 7 bases are shared with TRBD2. This CDR3 region has 15 residues. Trimming removed 8 bases from V and 4 bases from J; junction bases left unmatched: 12. Germline V lookup: CDR1 WSHSY, CDR2 SAAADI.

This chain's CDR3 is CASSATVSYGYTF. CDR3 nucleotide sequence: TGTGCCAGCAGTGCGACAGTTAGCTATGGCTACACCTTC. The rearrangement uses TRBV27 and TRBJ1-2; the D gene is possibly TRBD1 (5 bases). Trimming shortened V by 5 bases and J by 4 bases, and 11 bases separated the two germline ends. This CDR3 contains 13 residues. Germline CDR1 is MNHEY and CDR2 is SMNVEV (reference sequence).

The chain combines TRBV30 with TRBJ1-3; possible D gene TRBD1, 6 bases. This CDR3 is 15 amino acids long. Germline V lookup: CDR1 GTSNPN, CDR2 SVGIG (reference sequence). Trimming took off 0 bases at V and 3 bases at J, with 12 bases between the two ends. Here the CDR3 DNA reads TGTGCCTGGAGTGTACGGGGGGCATTTGGAAACACCATATATTTT. This gives the protein CAWSVRGAFGNTIYF. The full variable domain, rest sourced from reference TRBV30 and TRBJ1-3, is SQTIHQWPATLVQPVGSPLSLECTVEGTSNPNLYWYRQAAGRGLQLLFYSVGIGQISSEVPQNLSASRPQDRQFILSSKKLLLSDSGFYLCAWSVRGAFGNTIYFGEGSWLTVV.

The rearrangement joins TRBV27 to TRBJ1-5; unclear D gene. V shed 3 bases and J shed 2 bases, with 17 bases lying between them. Germline assignment: CDR1 MNHEY and CDR2 SMNVEV (reference sequence). There are 17 residues in the CDR3. The CDR3 here is CASSFLAVSRGNQPQHF. CDR3 DNA: TGTGCCAGCAGTTTTCTCGCCGTCTCTCGCGGCAATCAGCCCCAGCATTTT.

The chain carries TRBV12-3 or TRBV12-4 and TRBJ1-2; possibly TRBD1 for D (5 bases). With 7 bases removed from V and 7 bases from J, the gap between germline ends came to 16 bases. The CDR3 runs 13 residues. CDR3 residues: CASTQIGGSGYTF. CDR3 in DNA: TGTGCCAGCACCCAAATCGGGGGAAGTGGCTACACCTTC.

This clone was observed a few times. This sequence joins TRBV7-9 and TRBJ1-1; D is ambiguous. The CDR3 has 14 amino acids. The germline V gene encodes CDR1 SEHNR and CDR2 FQNEAQ (reference sequence). The ends were cut back, 1 base at V and 10 bases at J, with 16 bases in the middle. As DNA, the CDR3 is TGTGCCAGCAGCTTAGTGATCGGTCAAGTTGGAGCTTTCTTT. It yields the protein CASSLVIGQVGAFF.

The CDR3 sequence: CASSPRAGGQFF. The DNA for the CDR3 is TGTGCCAGCAGCCCTCGAGCCGGCGGGCAGTTCTTC. The rearrangement uses TRBV3-1 (or the pseudogene TRBV3-2) and TRBJ2-1; unclear D gene. The CDR3 is 12 amino acids. Germline CDR1 and CDR2: LGHDT and YNNKEL (reference sequence). Between the trimmed V and J ends, which lost 4 bases and 12 bases, there was a span of 13 bases.

This chain uses TRBV5-1 with TRBJ1-4, with D perhaps TRBD1 (5 bases). V was shortened by 0 bases and J by 7 bases, with 16 bases between the two germline ends. This CDR3 contains 16 residues. Germline CDR1 SGHRS, CDR2 YFSETQ. Here the CDR3 DNA reads TGCGCCAGCAGCTTGGCGGTGGGCAGGGTGGCTGAAAAACTGTTTTTT. Translating gives CASSLAVGRVAEKLFF.

The chain is built from TRBV12-5 and TRBJ1-4; 8 nucleotides align to TRBD1. Per germline, CDR1 LGHNT and CDR2 FRNRAP. This CDR3 has 18 amino acids. V shed 6 bases, J shed 2 bases, and the junction held 14 bases outside the gene matches. This CDR3 reads CASGQGARGRATNEKLFF. CDR3 coding DNA: TGTGCTAGTGGCCAGGGGGCGCGGGGTCGTGCTACTAATGAAAAACTGTTTTTT.

This clone was observed once. This chain's CDR3 is CASSQEGQVGRYGYTF. The CDR3 DNA sequence: TGTGCCAGCAGCCAAGAGGGACAGGTGGGGCGGTATGGCTACACCTTC. The rearrangement uses TRBV3-1 (or the pseudogene TRBV3-2) and TRBJ1-2, with 8 bases lining up with TRBD1. J was trimmed by 5 bases and V by 0 bases; bases with no gene match: 8. This CDR3 region has 16 residues. Germline V gene lookup returns CDR1 LGHDT and CDR2 YNNKEL (reference sequence).

This sequence joins TRBV7-8 and TRBJ1-2; 10 nucleotides match TRBD1. CDR3 length: 13 residues. V gave up 5 bases and J gave up 6 bases; unmatched junction bases: 3. Germline CDR1 is SGHVS and CDR2 is FQNEAQ. DNA for the CDR3: TGTGCCAGCAGCCGGGGACAGGGGAATGGCTACACCTTC. It is translated as CASSRGQGNGYTF.

The chain carries TRBV27 and TRBJ2-7; 9 bases match TRBD2. Trimming cost V 4 bases and J 4 bases; bases outside gene matches: 2. The CDR3 has 13 amino acids. CDR1 and CDR2 (germline): MNHEY, SMNVEV (reference sequence). This CDR3 is CASSSGLAYEQYF. The CDR3 DNA is TGTGCCAGCAGTTCCGGACTAGCGTACGAGCAGTACTTC.

The chain couples TRBV9 to TRBJ2-1; D may be TRBD2 (7 bases). This CDR3 region has 15 residues. The germline CDR1 and CDR2 sequences are SGDLS and YYNGEE. The V end was cut by 0 bases, the J end by 4 bases, with 11 bases between. CDR3 residues: CASSVGGGPYNEQFF. The CDR3 DNA reads TGTGCCAGCAGCGTAGGGGGGGGCCCGTACAATGAGCAGTTCTTC.

This clone was counted at least ten times. The chain joins TRBV27 to TRBJ1-2; D gene unclear. Deletions cut 1 base from V and 0 bases from J, with 9 bases between. Germline CDR1 is MNHEY and CDR2 is SMNVEV (reference sequence). The CDR3 contains 15 residues. This CDR3 is CASSLFASANYGYTF. The DNA of the CDR3 is TGTGCCAGCAGTTTATTCGCTTCAGCTAACTATGGCTACACCTTC.

The V call is TRBV19, the J call TRBJ2-3, with TRBD2 identical over 10 bases. Germline V gives CDR1 LNHDA, CDR2 SQIVND (reference sequence). There are 17 residues in the CDR3. Trimming removed 6 bases from V and 5 bases from J; junction bases left unmatched: 14. Written as DNA, the CDR3 is TGTGCCAGTAGGACGGGACTAGCGACCCAGCCGGGAGATACGCAGTATTTT. It codes for CASRTGLATQPGDTQYF.

V is TRBV2 and J is TRBJ2-5, with a tentative D call TRBD2 (5 bases). Trimming cost V 8 bases and J 5 bases, with 9 bases left between them. The germline V gene has CDR1 SNHLY and CDR2 FYNNEI. This CDR3 contains 11 residues. CDR3 residues: CASVSGETQYF. For the CDR3, the DNA is TGTGCCAGCGTGTCGGGGGAGACCCAGTACTTC.

The CDR3 bases are TGTGCCCACGCCCGCCAGGGAAGCGGAAACACCATATATTTT. Its translation: CAHARQGSGNTIYF. The chain joins TRBV28 to TRBJ1-3; the D gene is possibly TRBD1 (5 bases). This CDR3 contains 14 residues. V shed 11 bases and J shed 4 bases, with 18 bases lying between them. CDR1 and CDR2 from the germline V gene are MDHEN and SYDVKM.

V is TRBV2 and J is TRBJ2-7; D not resolved. The CDR3 loop spans 15 amino acids. CDR1 and CDR2 (germline): SNHLY, FYNNEI. V shed 7 bases and J shed 2 bases, with 18 bases lying between them. CDR3 in DNA: TGTGCCAGCACCCCCTCTGGGCTTGTAGCCTACGAGCAGTACTTC. Amino acid sequence: CASTPSGLVAYEQYF.

This clone was recorded a few times. This chain uses TRBV7-2 with TRBJ1-5; 7 nucleotides align to TRBD1. The V gene end was trimmed by 5 bases and the J gene end by 5 bases; junction bases not matched to a gene: 6. The CDR3 has 14 residues. Germline CDR1 is SGHTA and CDR2 is FQGNSA. CDR3 sequence (DNA): TGTGCCAGCAGCCCGCAACAGGGGTATCAGCCCCAGCATTTT. The encoded protein is CASSPQQGYQPQHF.

V and J are TRBV28 and TRBJ1-2; 8 nucleotides agree with TRBD1. Germline lookup yields CDR1 MDHEN and CDR2 SYDVKM. Unmatched junction bases numbered 7, after V lost 2 bases and J lost 8 bases. CDR3 length: 14 amino acids. The CDR3 loop is CASSLERTGQGYTF. CDR3 nucleotides: TGTGCCAGCAGTTTAGAGCGGACAGGGCAGGGCTACACCTTC.

The V call is TRBV5-5, the J call TRBJ1-2; 8 bases agree with TRBD1. Germline V gene lookup returns CDR1 SGHKS and CDR2 YYEKEE (reference sequence). There are 14 residues in the CDR3. V lost 3 bases, J lost 2 bases, and 3 bases stayed unmatched. The CDR3 region has the DNA TGTGCCAGCAGCTCCGACAGGGGAAACTATGGCTACACCTTC. This gives the protein CASSSDRGNYGYTF.

This rearrangement joins TRBV5-1 to TRBJ1-2; D remains ambiguous. Germline loops: CDR1 SGHRS, CDR2 YFSETQ. The CDR3 is made up of 14 amino acids. V was shortened by 4 bases and J by 0 bases, with 10 bases between the two germline ends. CDR3 sequence: CASSAGSTNYGYTF. The CDR3 DNA reads TGCGCCAGCAGCGCAGGATCCACTAACTATGGCTACACCTTC.

Only one count was recorded for this clone. The DNA for the CDR3 is TGTGCCAGCATCCGAGGTTCTAGCGGGAGTAATGAGCAGTTCTTC. This translates into CASIRGSSGSNEQFF. V is TRBV28 and J is TRBJ2-1, with 10 positions matching TRBD2. Germline values: CDR1 MDHEN, CDR2 SYDVKM. V was clipped by 7 bases and J by 7 bases; unmatched bases: 10. CDR3 length: 15 residues.

The gene calls are TRBV5-1 and TRBJ1-3; D is uncertain. CDR1 and CDR2 from the germline V gene are SGHRS and YFSETQ. The CDR3 is made up of 15 amino acids. V dropped 0 bases and J dropped 0 bases, with 7 bases sitting between them. The CDR3 is CASSLDLSSGNTIYF. The CDR3 bases are TGCGCCAGCAGCTTGGACTTGAGCTCTGGAAACACCATATATTTT.

This sequence joins TRBV27 and TRBJ2-7; 8 nucleotides align to TRBD1. Germline-derived CDR1 and CDR2 are MNHEY and SMNVEV (reference sequence). V was clipped by 7 bases and J by 5 bases; unmatched bases: 10. The CDR3 sequence is 14 residues long. The CDR3 DNA is TGTGCCAGCACCGAGACAGGGGACCTAAACGAGCAGTACTTC. Translated: CASTETGDLNEQYF.

The V call is TRBV9, the J call TRBJ1-3, with D possibly matching TRBD1 (5 bases). Germline values: CDR1 SGDLS, CDR2 YYNGEE. V was shortened by 7 bases and J by 0 bases, with 11 bases between the two germline ends. This CDR3 is 14 amino acids long. The CDR3 sequence: CASCTGPSGNTIYF. The CDR3 DNA sequence: TGTGCCAGCTGTACAGGACCCTCTGGAAACACCATATATTTT. The complete variable domain, with remaining parts taken from reference TRBV9 and TRBJ1-3, reads DSGVTQTPKHLITATGQRVTLRCSPRSGDLSVYWYQQSLDQGLQFLIQYYNGEERAKGNILERFSAQQFPDLHSELNLSSLELGDSALYFCASCTGPSGNTIYFGEGSWLTVV.